Following are 16 T cell receptor beta chains from one sample sequenced in a study of blood T cell repertoires in COVID-19. Libraries were prepared by immunoSEQ multiplex PCR; TCRdb keeps only in-frame clonotypes and omits some of them. This table holds almost 250,000 clones, about 82% found once. Sequenced sample: PBMCs or T cells enriched from blood (not recorded which). The receptors shown here come from a woman in her fifties or sixties with acute COVID-19.

CDR3 loop: CSVGLAGVSGTGELFF. CDR3 bases: TGCAGCGTTGGGCTAGCGGGGGTGTCGGGCACCGGGGAGCTGTTTTTT. This chain links TRBV29-1 with TRBJ2-2; 10 bases line up with TRBD2. The CDR3 length is 16 residues. CDR1 is SQVTM and CDR2 is ANQGSEA in the germline V gene. Trimming took 4 bases from V and 4 from J; bases not matched to a gene: 9.

The chain combines TRBV6-6 with TRBJ1-1; 9 bases line up with TRBD1. With 7 bases clipped from V and 1 base from J, the junction kept 4 bases outside the gene matches. In germline, CDR1 is MNHNY, CDR2 SVGAGI (reference sequence). The CDR3 covers 14 residues. This chain's CDR3 is CASIKGQGNTEAFF. The CDR3 coding sequence is TGTGCCAGCATTAAGGGACAGGGGAACACTGAAGCTTTCTTT.

This clone was counted a few times. The rearrangement joins TRBV11-3 to TRBJ2-1; tentative D call: TRBD1 (5 bases). The ends were cut back, 1 base at V and 1 base at J, with 11 bases in the middle. The CDR3 consists of 16 residues. Germline loops: CDR1 SGHNT, CDR2 YENEEA. CDR3 DNA sequence: TGTGCCAGCAGCTTAGTCGGCGACAGATCCTACAATGAGCAGTTCTTC. Encoded protein: CASSLVGDRSYNEQFF.

The gene calls are TRBV18 and TRBJ1-6; D is undetermined. This CDR3 spans 16 amino acids. Germline V gene sequence: CDR1 KGHSH, CDR2 LQKENI. The V gene lost 1 base and the J gene lost 4 bases, with 11 bases spanning the gap. The DNA of the CDR3 is TGTGCCAGCTCACCACTAGGAGAACTTTATAATTCACCCCTCCACTTT. Translated, it gives CASSPLGELYNSPLHF.

This clone came up once. The chain couples TRBV18 to TRBJ2-2; D is perhaps TRBD2 (6 bases). V was trimmed by 1 base and J by 0 bases, leaving 9 bases between them. CDR1 is KGHSH and CDR2 is LQKENI in the germline V gene. The CDR3 length is 16 residues. DNA for the CDR3: TGTGCCAGCTCACCACTCGGGGGACCGAACACCGGGGAGCTGTTTTTT. Translated: CASSPLGGPNTGELFF.

The V call is TRBV2, the J call TRBJ1-6; 10 bases map to TRBD1. After removal of 5 bases from V and 10 bases from J, the junction contained 2 bases not matched to a gene. The CDR3 length is 13 residues. Germline CDR1 reads SNHLY; CDR2 reads FYNNEI. CDR3 region: CASSPGQGSPLHF. DNA for the CDR3: TGTGCCAGCAGTCCGGGACAGGGGTCACCCCTCCACTTT. The entire variable domain, with the rest obtained from reference TRBV2 and TRBJ1-6, is as follows: EPEVTQTPSHQVTQMGQEVILRCVPISNHLYFYWYRQILGQKVEFLVSFYNNEISEKSEIFDDQFSVERPDGSNFTLKIRSTKLEDSAMYFCASSPGQGSPLHFGNGTRLTVT.

At least ten counts were recorded for this clone. V is TRBV3-1 (or the pseudogene TRBV3-2) and J is TRBJ2-1; D is ambiguous. This CDR3 contains 18 residues. V lost 4 bases and J lost 2, with 21 bases in between. CDR1 and CDR2 (germline): LGHDT, YNNKEL (reference sequence). The CDR3 nucleotides read TGTGCCAGCAGCCCCTACACGCCAGACACACCAGCCTACAATGAGCAGTTCTTC. Its protein product is CASSPYTPDTPAYNEQFF.

The V and J genes are TRBV6-6 and TRBJ1-2; possibly TRBD1 for D (6 bases). The CDR3 runs 14 residues. Germline lookup yields CDR1 MNHNY and CDR2 SVGAGI (reference sequence). Trimming took 6 bases from V and 8 from J, leaving 19 bases between them. The CDR3 sequence is CASRDTGPVKGYTF. As DNA, the CDR3 is TGTGCCAGCAGAGACACAGGGCCAGTGAAGGGCTACACCTTC.

This sequence joins TRBV6-1 and TRBJ2-5; TRBD2 agrees at 10 bases. Trimming cost V 4 bases and J 4 bases; bases outside gene matches: 9. This CDR3 has 16 residues. Per the germline V gene, CDR1 is MNHNS and CDR2 is SASEGT. The CDR3 is CASSALGLARVETQYF. DNA of the CDR3: TGTGCCAGCAGTGCCCTGGGACTAGCGCGGGTAGAGACCCAGTACTTC.

With regard to this clone: One end of the junction is discordant with germline, which a read error may explain. This chain joins TRBV3-1 (or the pseudogene TRBV3-2) and TRBJ2-1; TRBD1 matches at 7 bases. This CDR3 comprises 15 residues. Germline assignment: CDR1 LGHDT and CDR2 YNNKEL (reference sequence). CDR3 residues: CASSHQYDRARSLVF. The CDR3 DNA reads as TGTGCCAGCAGCCACCAGTACGACAGGGCTAGGAGCTTAGTCTTC.

V and J are TRBV7-9 and TRBJ1-4, with D maybe TRBD1 (5 bases). The germline gives CDR1 SEHNR, CDR2 FQNEAQ (reference sequence). V was pared by 2 bases and J by 0 bases, with 16 bases between. This CDR3 contains 18 residues. CDR3 region: CASSLMGSGHPTNEKLFF. CDR3 DNA: TGTGCCAGCAGCTTAATGGGATCAGGGCACCCAACTAATGAAAAACTGTTTTTT.

The chain joins TRBV5-4 to TRBJ2-1; possibly TRBD1 for D (5 bases). This CDR3 region has 16 residues. Deletions cut 0 bases from V and 2 bases from J, with 12 bases between. Germline CDR1 reads SGHNT; CDR2 reads YYREEE (reference sequence). The CDR3 DNA reads TGTGCCAGCAGCTTGGAGGGGATCCCAGCCTACAATGAGCAGTTCTTC. Protein: CASSLEGIPAYNEQFF. The whole variable domain, filled in from reference TRBV5-4 and TRBJ2-1, reads ETGVTQSPTHLIKTRGQQVTLRCSSQSGHNTVSWYQQALGQGPQFIFQYYREEENGRGNFPPRFSGLQFPNYSSELNVNALELDDSALYLCASSLEGIPAYNEQFFGPGTRLTVL.

This clone occurred once. This chain uses TRBV30 with TRBJ2-7; perhaps TRBD1 as D (6 bases). The ends were cut back, 4 bases at V and 0 bases at J, with 13 bases in the middle. The CDR3 is 14 amino acids. CDR1 is GTSNPN and CDR2 is SVGIG in the germline V gene (reference sequence). The CDR3 sequence: CAWKTGTSSYEQYF. Written as DNA, the CDR3 is TGTGCCTGGAAGACAGGCACGAGCTCCTACGAGCAGTACTTC.

The chain is built from TRBV12-3 or TRBV12-4 and TRBJ1-6, with 9 bases that match TRBD1. Losses at the gene ends were 5 bases for V and 11 bases for J; bases not matched to a gene: 4. The CDR3 has 13 residues. The chain's CDR3 is CASSPGQGTPLHF. DNA of the CDR3: TGTGCCAGCAGTCCGGGACAGGGAACACCCCTCCACTTT.

This chain uses TRBV4-3 with TRBJ2-7, with 7 bases lining up with TRBD1. The V gene's germline CDR1 is LGHNA and CDR2 YSLEER. Unmatched junction bases numbered 5, after V lost 0 bases and J lost 3 bases. This CDR3 comprises 15 residues. In DNA form, the CDR3 reads TGCGCCAGCAGCCAAGAGGTGACAGGGAACTACGAGCAGTACTTC. It specifies CASSQEVTGNYEQYF.

This clone was recorded once. J is TRBJ1-1 and V is TRBV5-1; no firm D call. The CDR3 totals 14 residues. CDR1 is SGHRS, CDR2 YFSETQ, per germline. V dropped 6 bases and J dropped 1 base, with 13 bases sitting between them. This CDR3 is CASTTSPSNTEAFF. The DNA for the CDR3 is TGCGCCAGCACTACCTCCCCCTCGAACACTGAAGCTTTCTTT.